Below are 20 T cell receptor beta chains sequenced from a single sample in a study of blood T cell repertoires in COVID-19. Libraries were prepared by immunoSEQ multiplex PCR; TCRdb keeps only in-frame clonotypes and omits some of them. The repertoire holds about 28,000 clones, with approximately 83% as singletons. The material sequenced was peripheral blood. The receptors come from a human donor in a cohort sampled during active COVID-19.

This chain uses TRBV3-1 (or the pseudogene TRBV3-2) with TRBJ2-7, with D unresolved. Germline V gene lookup returns CDR1 LGHDT and CDR2 YNNKEL (reference sequence). V shed 0 bases and J shed 3 bases, with 3 bases lying between them. The CDR3 length is 12 residues. The CDR3, as DNA: TGTGCCAGCAGCCAAGACAGCTACGAGCAGTACTTC. Protein sequence: CASSQDSYEQYF.

The chain has TRBV3-1 (or the pseudogene TRBV3-2) and TRBJ1-5; no clear D gene. Germline V gene data show CDR1 as LGHDT and CDR2 as YNNKEL (reference sequence). This CDR3 region has 15 residues. V lost 1 base and J 0 bases, leaving 7 bases between the germline ends. The CDR3 region is CASSQGSYSNQPQHF. The CDR3 region has the DNA TGTGCCAGCAGCCAAGGCAGTTATAGCAATCAGCCCCAGCATTTT.

This clone was observed a single time. The DNA is left out, because the CDR3 cannot be placed on it with certainty; the CDR3 is given as TCRdb lists it. This chain uses TRBV5-1 with TRBJ2-7; TRBD2, as called in the table, went unchecked against the DNA. The CDR3 has 15 residues if both end residues are counted. Germline V gene data show CDR1 as SGHRS and CDR2 as YFSETQ. CDR3 in amino acids: CASSSSGGPINEQYF.

This rearrangement joins TRBV2 to TRBJ1-3; 9 bases align to TRBD1. After removal of 6 bases from V and 4 bases from J, the junction contained 4 bases not matched to a gene. The CDR3 has 14 residues. Per germline, CDR1 SNHLY and CDR2 FYNNEI. The CDR3 nucleotides read TGTGCCAGCAGAAGGACAGGGGACGGAAACACCATATATTTT. Amino acid sequence: CASRRTGDGNTIYF.

V gene TRBV3-1 (or the pseudogene TRBV3-2) combines with J gene TRBJ2-7, with D tentatively TRBD1 (6 bases). CDR1 LGHDT and CDR2 YNNKEL come from the germline V gene (reference sequence). The CDR3 covers 14 residues. V lost 1 base and J 2 bases, leaving 9 bases between the germline ends. The CDR3 DNA is TGTGCCAGCAGCCAAGGGGGACAAGCCTACGAGCAGTACTTC. Amino acids: CASSQGGQAYEQYF.

This clone was seen only once. J is TRBJ1-2 and V is TRBV2; 7 positions match TRBD1. The J segment lost 4 bases and the V segment lost 6 bases, leaving 8 bases of the junction unmatched. The CDR3 consists of 14 residues. The V gene's germline CDR1 is SNHLY and CDR2 FYNNEI. The CDR3 loop is CASRLQGLSYGYTF. The DNA for the CDR3 is TGTGCCAGCAGGTTACAGGGGTTGAGCTATGGCTACACCTTC.

This chain uses TRBV7-6 with TRBJ2-7, with a weak D call TRBD2 (6 bases). There are 14 residues in the CDR3. Trimming stripped 6 bases from V and 2 bases from J, with 14 bases between. CDR1 is SGHVS and CDR2 is FNYEAQ in the germline V gene. CDR3 loop: CASSPTAGTYEQYF. The DNA for the CDR3 is TGTGCCAGCAGTCCCACAGCGGGCACCTACGAGCAGTACTTC. The whole variable domain, remainder taken from reference TRBV7-6 and TRBJ2-7, is GAGVSQSPRYKVTKRGQDVALRCDPISGHVSLYWYRQALGQGPEFLTYFNYEAQQDKSGLPNDRFSAERPEGSISTLTIQRTEQRDSAMYRCASSPTAGTYEQYFGPGTRLTVT.

This rearrangement joins TRBV5-1 to TRBJ1-2, with D possibly being TRBD1 (6 bases). CDR1 is SGHRS, CDR2 YFSETQ, per germline. V lost 4 bases and J lost 6, with 19 bases in between. The CDR3 is 15 amino acids. CDR3 bases: TGCGCCAGCAGCCTGCGGCGGGGGGCGTCAGATGGCTACACCTTC. Its translation is CASSLRRGASDGYTF.

The gene calls are TRBV6-2 or TRBV6-3 and TRBJ1-1, with D possibly matching TRBD1 (6 bases). With 6 bases removed from V and 4 bases from J, the gap between germline ends came to 21 bases. The CDR3 has 16 residues. Germline CDR1 MNHEY, CDR2 SVGEGT. The CDR3 is CASSSGPGGGGTEAFF. In nucleotides, the CDR3 is TGTGCCAGCAGCTCGGGGCCGGGAGGGGGAGGCACTGAAGCTTTCTTT.

V usage is TRBV7-8 and J usage is TRBJ2-2, with TRBD2 matching 10 bases. Per the germline V gene, CDR1 is SGHVS and CDR2 is FQNEAQ. CDR3 length: 16 residues. V shed 5 bases, J shed 0 bases, and the junction held 3 bases outside the gene matches. CDR3 nucleotide sequence: TGTGCCAGCAGCCGAGGACTAGCGGCGAACACCGGGGAGCTGTTTTTT. Its translation is CASSRGLAANTGELFF.

This clone appeared a single time. This rearrangement joins TRBV6-5 to TRBJ1-1; 7 positions agree with TRBD1. The germline gives CDR1 MNHEY, CDR2 SVGAGI. After removal of 6 bases from V and 5 bases from J, the junction contained 12 bases not matched to a gene. This CDR3 spans 15 amino acids. The CDR3 region has the DNA TGTGCCAGCAGCCAAACCCGGACAGGACGGACTGAAGCTTTCTTT. Its translation: CASSQTRTGRTEAFF.

This sequence joins TRBV3-1 (or the pseudogene TRBV3-2) and TRBJ1-2; D is uncertain. This CDR3 contains 13 residues. CDR1 is LGHDT, CDR2 YNNKEL, per germline (reference sequence). Trimming pared 2 bases from V and 7 bases from J, leaving 11 bases between. The CDR3 here is CASSQSSGSGYTF. CDR3 nucleotides: TGTGCCAGCAGCCAAAGTTCCGGGTCTGGCTACACCTTC.

This chain connects TRBV18 to TRBJ2-1; TRBD2 matches at 14 bases. J was trimmed by 2 bases and V by 3 bases; bases with no gene match: 6. The length of the CDR3 is 18 residues. CDR1 is KGHSH, CDR2 LQKENI, per germline. The CDR3, as DNA: TGTGCCAGCTCACCGACTAGCGGGGGGGGGCTCACCTACAATGAGCAGTTCTTC. Protein product: CASSPTSGGGLTYNEQFF. Complete variable domain (other parts from reference TRBV18 and TRBJ2-1): NAGVMQNPRHLVRRRGQEARLRCSPMKGHSHVYWYRQLPEEGLKFMVYLQKENIIDESGMPKERFSAEFPKEGPSILRIQQVVRGDSAAYFCASSPTSGGGLTYNEQFFGPGTRLTVL.

The V and J genes are TRBV5-5 and TRBJ2-2; 8 bases fit TRBD1. The CDR3 runs 17 residues. The germline CDR1 and CDR2 sequences are SGHKS and YYEKEE (reference sequence). Trimming at V came to 4 bases and at J to 4 bases, leaving 12 bases not matched to a gene. The CDR3 reads CASSTNRDRRPTGELFF. In DNA form, the CDR3 reads TGTGCCAGCAGCACCAACCGGGACAGGCGTCCCACCGGGGAGCTGTTTTTT.

This clone is a singleton in its sample. This chain connects TRBV7-9 to TRBJ1-2; possibly TRBD1 for D (6 bases). CDR1 and CDR2 (germline): SEHNR, FQNEAQ (reference sequence). CDR3 size: 12 residues. The V end lost 4 bases, the J end lost 6 bases, and 9 bases lay between the germline ends. The CDR3: CASSSGVDGYTF. The DNA of the CDR3 is TGTGCCAGCAGCTCAGGGGTCGATGGCTACACCTTC. Full variable domain (rest looked up from reference TRBV7-9 and TRBJ1-2): DTGVSQNPRHKITKRGQNVTFRCDPISEHNRLYWYRQTLGQGPEFLTYFQNEAQLEKSRLLSDRFSAERPKGSFSTLEIQRTEQGDSAMYLCASSSGVDGYTFGSGTRLTVV.

The chain has TRBV6-5 and TRBJ2-5, with TRBD2 identical over 12 bases. V lost 4 bases and J lost 0; bases outside the gene matches: 3. The CDR3 loop spans 16 amino acids. Germline CDR1 MNHEY, CDR2 SVGAGI. The CDR3 is CASSLLAGGYQETQYF. CDR3 DNA sequence: TGTGCCAGCAGTTTGCTAGCGGGGGGGTACCAAGAGACCCAGTACTTC.

The V gene is TRBV7-3, the J gene TRBJ1-1, with D possibly being TRBD1 (5 bases). The germline V gene encodes CDR1 SGHTA and CDR2 FQGTGA. This CDR3 has 14 residues. V was clipped by 5 bases and J by 6 bases, with 16 bases between them. The CDR3 is CASSAHPGLSEAFF. CDR3 DNA sequence: TGTGCCAGCAGCGCCCATCCGGGACTGTCTGAAGCTTTCTTT.

This chain links TRBV24-1 with TRBJ2-3; no clear D. The CDR3 is 12 residues long. Looked up from germline, CDR1 is KGHDR and CDR2 is SFDVKD. V lost 7 bases to trimming and J lost 10 bases, with 14 bases between them. CDR3 residues: CATSQAPQAQYF. CDR3 DNA sequence: TGTGCCACCAGCCAGGCACCCCAGGCGCAGTATTTT.

The chain recombines TRBV9 with TRBJ2-2; D gene uncertain. From germline, CDR1 is SGDLS and CDR2 YYNGEE. This CDR3 region has 13 residues. V was pared by 5 bases and J by 5 bases, with 10 bases between. The CDR3 region is CASRDSRTGELFF. CDR3 sequence (DNA): TGTGCCAGCAGAGATTCCCGGACCGGGGAGCTGTTTTTT. Full variable domain (remainder filled in from reference TRBV9 and TRBJ2-2): DSGVTQTPKHLITATGQRVTLRCSPRSGDLSVYWYQQSLDQGLQFLIQYYNGEERAKGNILERFSAQQFPDLHSELNLSSLELGDSALYFCASRDSRTGELFFGEGSRLTVL.

This chain joins TRBV27 and TRBJ1-2; 8 bases match TRBD1. V was clipped by 6 bases and J by 4 bases; unmatched bases: 10. Germline CDR1 MNHEY, CDR2 SMNVEV (reference sequence). CDR3 length: 15 amino acids. The CDR3 bases are TGTGCCAGCAGCCCCGGACAGGGTTGGGTCTATGGCTACACCTTC. This sequence encodes CASSPGQGWVYGYTF.